This T cell receptor (beta chain) was sequenced for a study of vaccination and CD4 T cells after COVID-19. This clonotype came up once. Its antigen is not known. V shed 3 bases and J shed 6 bases, with 11 bases lying between them. This CDR3 is 14 amino acids long. Germline V gene lookup returns CDR1 MRHNA and CDR2 SNTAGT. Cultured CD4+ T-cell DNA underwent Oncomine TCR Beta short-read sequencing. TCRdb re-called the PCR reads through MiXCR, storing one row per CDR3 protein. The sample carries 20,000 to 25,000 distinct CDR3 sequences, over 40% recorded once. As to time point: late sampling 161 to 241 days after vaccination in a few convalescent patients. Documented treatment: roughly nine-day PBMC culture with coronavirus spike peptide pools or control peptides (ViraFEST assay). With peptide pools, ViraFEST first expanded antigen-specific T cells and afterwards sequenced their TCRs.

This sample comprised CD4+ T cells from blood, cultured in vitro, obtained about 7 months after SARS-CoV-2 vaccination. This chain connects TRBV6-4 to TRBJ2-2; no definite D call. The sequence was collected from a human donor who had recovered from COVID-19. In DNA form, the CDR3 reads TGTGCCAGCAGTGAACGATCAGATCCCGGGGAGCTGTTTTTT. As protein: CASSERSDPGELFF.